These 26 T cell receptor beta chains were all obtained from the same sample, sequenced in a study of T-cell memory formation after mild COVID-19. Each CDR3 protein is one row after TCRdb ran MiXCR on the 5' RACE reads. The table lists more than 350,000 distinct CDR3 sequences, around 21% of them singletons, with under 15% in the top ten. What was sequenced was PBMCs or a T cell subset sorted from them (not recorded which). These receptors originate from an adult woman who had mild COVID-19 (a few samples of this study predate the infection). Cell type and time point are not known.

This clonotype has a handful of counts. V is TRBV20-1 and J is TRBJ1-1; 7 bases match TRBD1. This CDR3 comprises 16 residues. The junction had 14 bases not matched to a gene; V was cut back by 0 bases and J by 7 bases. From germline, CDR1 is DFQATT and CDR2 SNEGSKA (reference sequence). This CDR3 is CSARDVRGRSDSEAFF. The CDR3 DNA reads as TGCAGTGCTAGAGATGTCAGGGGGAGATCTGACAGTGAAGCTTTCTTT.

CDR3 nucleotides: TGTGCCAGCAGCCAATCAGCAGGGGGGGTTCGCTACGAGCAGTACTTC. This codes for CASSQSAGGVRYEQYF. The chain combines TRBV3-1 with TRBJ2-7, with D perhaps assigned TRBD1 or TRBD2 (7 bases each). Germline V CDR1 and CDR2: LGHDT, YNNKEL (reference sequence). The CDR3 has 16 residues. V was trimmed by 2 bases and J by 3 bases, leaving 17 bases between them.

V is TRBV29-1 and J is TRBJ2-5; 9 bases are a match to TRBD1. CDR3 length: 13 amino acids. V dropped 4 bases and J dropped 7; count of bases not matched to a gene: 7. Germline CDR1 is SQVTM and CDR2 is ANQGSEA. The CDR3 region is CSVVQGAGGTQYF. The CDR3 coding sequence is TGCAGCGTTGTACAGGGGGCAGGGGGGACCCAGTACTTC.

The sample holds a few counts of this clonotype. The chain carries TRBV6-6 and TRBJ2-5; D not resolved. Per germline, CDR1 MNHNY and CDR2 SVGAGI (reference sequence). Trimming removed 3 bases at V and 1 base at J, with 6 bases between. The CDR3 extends over 13 amino acids. CDR3 region: CASSYWTQETQYF. Written as DNA, the CDR3 is TGTGCCAGCAGTTATTGGACCCAAGAGACCCAGTACTTC.

The genes are TRBV6-4 and TRBJ1-2; D gene uncertain. The CDR3 is 14 residues long. The V end lost 0 bases, the J end lost 9 bases, and 14 bases lay between the germline ends. Germline V lookup: CDR1 MRHNA, CDR2 SNTAGT. The CDR3 sequence: CASSDSPGSFSYTF. CDR3 nucleotides: TGTGCCAGCAGTGACTCTCCGGGCAGCTTCAGCTACACCTTC.

This clonotype was detected ten times or more. CDR3 amino acids: CSASQPAAGVGEQYF. The CDR3 region has the DNA TGCAGTGCTAGCCAGCCCGCAGCGGGAGTGGGCGAGCAGTACTTC. The chain uses TRBV20-1 and TRBJ2-7; TRBD2 matches 8 bases. The CDR3 loop spans 15 amino acids. Germline V gene lookup returns CDR1 DFQATT and CDR2 SNEGSKA (reference sequence). Trimming took 3 bases from V and 6 from J; bases not matched to a gene: 13.

This clonotype occurred a few times. The V gene is TRBV19, the J gene TRBJ1-5; 12 bases are a match to TRBD1. This CDR3 region has 14 residues. In germline, CDR1 is LNHDA, CDR2 SQIVND (reference sequence). Trimming took 8 bases from V and 7 from J; bases not matched to a gene: 6. CDR3 in amino acids: CASAGTGGRQPQHF. In DNA, the CDR3 is TGTGCCAGTGCCGGGACAGGGGGCAGGCAGCCCCAGCATTTT.

The genes are TRBV3-1 and TRBJ2-3, with D possibly being TRBD1 (5 bases). This CDR3 contains 17 residues. Germline CDR1 LGHDT, CDR2 YNNKEL (reference sequence). V was clipped by 5 bases and J by 5 bases, with 23 bases between them. The DNA for the CDR3 is TGTGCCAGCAGCTCTAGTTCGGTGTGGGGCCTGGGAGATACGCAGTATTTT. Translation gives CASSSSSVWGLGDTQYF.

This clonotype was recorded a few times. The chain recombines TRBV12-3 or TRBV12-4 with TRBJ1-4; TRBD1 might be the D (6 bases). The CDR3 runs 14 residues. V dropped 3 bases and J dropped 6 bases, with 11 bases sitting between them. CDR3: CASSFRQAYEKLFF. CDR3 coding DNA: TGTGCCAGCAGTTTTCGACAGGCCTATGAAAAACTGTTTTTT.

The V call is TRBV29-1, the J call TRBJ2-2; D unresolved. Trimming removed 5 bases at V and 0 bases at J, with 7 bases between. There are 13 residues in the CDR3. Germline V gives CDR1 SQVTM, CDR2 ANQGSEA. The CDR3 nucleotides read TGCAGCGTTCTGCCAGCGAACACCGGGGAGCTGTTTTTT. As protein: CSVLPANTGELFF.

This clonotype was observed a few times. This CDR3 reads CATSARPSSYNEQFF. Here the CDR3 DNA reads TGTGCCACCAGCGCCCGCCCGAGCTCCTACAATGAGCAGTTCTTC. This rearrangement joins TRBV15 to TRBJ2-1; D call uncertain. Germline values: CDR1 LNHNV, CDR2 YYDKDF (reference sequence). Trimming pared 5 bases from V and 0 bases from J, leaving 11 bases between. The CDR3 consists of 15 residues.

This chain joins TRBV6-2 or TRBV6-3 and TRBJ2-7; tentative D call: TRBD2 (6 bases). CDR1 is MNHEY and CDR2 is SVGEGT in the germline V gene. This CDR3 is 14 amino acids long. V lost 4 bases to trimming and J lost 3 bases, with 13 bases between them. In DNA form, the CDR3 reads TGTGCCAGCAGTTTGTACGGGAGAAACTACGAGCAGTACTTC. Translation: CASSLYGRNYEQYF.

This chain's CDR3 is CASSLGDQGVDTQYF. CDR3 sequence (DNA): TGTGCCAGCAGCTTGGGAGATCAGGGGGTGGATACGCAGTATTTT. V and J are TRBV5-5 and TRBJ2-3; 7 nucleotides line up with TRBD1. The ends lost 0 bases at V and 6 bases at J; junction bases unmatched: 7. This CDR3 contains 15 residues. Germline V CDR1 and CDR2: SGHKS, YYEKEE (reference sequence).

V gene TRBV7-9 combines with J gene TRBJ1-2, with D possibly being TRBD1 (5 bases). The V and J ends lost 5 bases and 7 bases respectively, with 17 bases between them. Germline-derived CDR1 and CDR2 are SEHNR and FQNEAQ (reference sequence). The CDR3 totals 14 residues. Here the CDR3 DNA reads TGTGCCAGCAGCCACCTCAAAGGGGAGGCTGGCTACACCTTC. Protein product: CASSHLKGEAGYTF.

V usage is TRBV10-3 and J usage is TRBJ1-2, with a tentative D call TRBD1 (6 bases). The germline V gene encodes CDR1 ENHRY and CDR2 SYGVKD. Trimming left V 9 bases short and J 4 bases short, with 15 bases between. CDR3 length equals 13 residues. CDR3 sequence (DNA): TGTGCCATTACCCGGGACATCGGCTATGGCTACACCTTC. This gives the protein CAITRDIGYGYTF.

The chain combines TRBV6-5 with TRBJ2-3, with TRBD1 matching 10 bases. Trimming at V came to 6 bases and at J to 4 bases, leaving 10 bases not matched to a gene. Germline V gene data show CDR1 as MNHEY and CDR2 as SVGAGI. This CDR3 comprises 16 residues. CDR3 sequence (DNA): TGTGCCAGCAGACTGGTATGGACAGGGGGGTCAGATACGCAGTATTTT. It translates to CASRLVWTGGSDTQYF.

The rearrangement uses TRBV7-6 and TRBJ1-1, with 9 bases identical to TRBD1. CDR1 is SGHVS and CDR2 is FNYEAQ in the germline V gene. This CDR3 is 15 amino acids long. V trimming: 1 base; J trimming: 5 bases; junction bases outside the gene matches: 5. The CDR3, as DNA: TGTGCCAGCAGCTTAGGGGGGACAGGGAAAACTGAAGCTTTCTTT. Translating it yields CASSLGGTGKTEAFF.

This chain links TRBV5-1 with TRBJ2-7; TRBD1 matches 10 bases. Per germline, CDR1 SGHRS and CDR2 YFSETQ. The CDR3 length is 14 residues. J lost 5 bases, V lost 2 bases, and 4 bases had no gene match. Here the CDR3 DNA reads TGCGCCAGCAGCTTCGACGGACAGGGGGACGAGCAGTACTTC. This gives the protein CASSFDGQGDEQYF.

This clonotype was observed a handful of times. The gene calls are TRBV2 and TRBJ2-1; 13 bases are shared with TRBD2. The CDR3 is made up of 17 amino acids. J was trimmed by 2 bases and V by 6 bases; bases with no gene match: 7. The germline gives CDR1 SNHLY, CDR2 FYNNEI. CDR3 nucleotides: TGTGCCAGCAGCACCCCCGGGACTAGCGGGGCCTACAATGAGCAGTTCTTC. Residues: CASSTPGTSGAYNEQFF.

This clonotype was seen only a few times. This chain connects TRBV29-1 to TRBJ2-2, with 7 bases lining up with TRBD1. Germline V gene lookup returns CDR1 SQVTM and CDR2 ANQGSEA. V shed 3 bases and J 6 bases; nucleotides not matched to a gene: 7. CDR3 length: 14 residues. In DNA form, the CDR3 reads TGCAGCGTTGAGGCGAAGGGGGCCCCCGGGGAGCTGTTTTTT. Residues: CSVEAKGAPGELFF.

The J gene is TRBJ2-7, the V gene TRBV7-9; D is uncertain. Deletions cut 9 bases from V and 4 bases from J, with 16 bases between. The CDR3 loop spans 13 amino acids. CDR1 and CDR2 (germline): SEHNR, FQNEAQ (reference sequence). The CDR3 here is CASQSGPLYEQYF. Written as DNA, the CDR3 is TGTGCCAGTCAATCCGGACCCCTATACGAGCAGTACTTC.

The chain employs TRBV19 and TRBJ2-5; D is possibly TRBD1 (7 bases). V lost 6 bases, J lost 5 bases, and 13 bases lay in between. The CDR3 consists of 13 residues. CDR1 LNHDA and CDR2 SQIVND come from the germline V gene (reference sequence). The CDR3 sequence is CASSTQGGETQYF. In nucleotides, the CDR3 is TGTGCCAGTAGCACTCAGGGGGGCGAGACCCAGTACTTC.

The chain combines TRBV7-3 with TRBJ2-1, with D possibly matching TRBD1 (5 bases). CDR3 length equals 16 residues. Between the trimmed V and J ends, which lost 5 bases and 2 bases, there was a span of 16 bases. CDR1 is SGHTA, CDR2 FQGTGA, per germline. The CDR3 nucleotides are TGTGCCAGCAGCGCCACGGTACCAGGGCCCTACAATGAGCAGTTCTTC. It specifies CASSATVPGPYNEQFF.

The genes are TRBV3-1 and TRBJ2-7; 7 nucleotides agree with TRBD2. CDR1 is LGHDT and CDR2 is YNNKEL in the germline V gene (reference sequence). The CDR3 runs to 15 residues. The trim removed 4 bases at V and 3 bases at J, leaving 9 bases unmatched. CDR3 DNA sequence: TGTGCCAGCAGCCGGAGCGGGGCAGCTCTCTACGAGCAGTACTTC. Translated, it gives CASSRSGAALYEQYF.

The V gene is TRBV25-1, the J gene TRBJ2-5; D remains unclear. Germline CDR1 MGHDK, CDR2 SYGVNS. V lost 4 bases, J lost 6 bases, and 21 bases lay in between. This CDR3 comprises 16 residues. The DNA of the CDR3 is TGTGCCAGCAGTGCCAGTGGTTGGGCCCTTGGGAAGACCCAGTACTTC. Residues: CASSASGWALGKTQYF.

J is TRBJ2-1 and V is TRBV6-2 or TRBV6-3; D is perhaps TRBD1 or TRBD2 (5 bases each). Trimming removed 3 bases from V and 15 bases from J, with 18 bases in between. The CDR3 consists of 13 residues. Germline V CDR1 and CDR2: MNHEY, SVGEGT. The DNA for the CDR3 is TGTGCCAGCAGTTATGGGGGAGCTCGCGGCCGGTTCTTC. It specifies CASSYGGARGRFF.